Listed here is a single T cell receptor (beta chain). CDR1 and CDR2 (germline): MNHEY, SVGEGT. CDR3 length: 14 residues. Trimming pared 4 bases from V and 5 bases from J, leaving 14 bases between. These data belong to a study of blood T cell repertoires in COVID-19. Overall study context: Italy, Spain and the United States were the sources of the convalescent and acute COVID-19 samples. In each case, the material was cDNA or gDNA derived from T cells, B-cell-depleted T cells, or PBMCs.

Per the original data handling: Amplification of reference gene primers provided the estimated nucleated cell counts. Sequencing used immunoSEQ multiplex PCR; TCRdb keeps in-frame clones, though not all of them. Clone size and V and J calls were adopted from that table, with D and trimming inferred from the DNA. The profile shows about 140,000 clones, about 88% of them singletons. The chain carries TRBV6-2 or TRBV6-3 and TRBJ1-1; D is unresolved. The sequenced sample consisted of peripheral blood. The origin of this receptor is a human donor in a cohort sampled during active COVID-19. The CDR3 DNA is TGTGCCAGCAGTTCACCTTATAAACGGACTGAAGCTTTCTTT. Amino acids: CASSSPYKRTEAFF.